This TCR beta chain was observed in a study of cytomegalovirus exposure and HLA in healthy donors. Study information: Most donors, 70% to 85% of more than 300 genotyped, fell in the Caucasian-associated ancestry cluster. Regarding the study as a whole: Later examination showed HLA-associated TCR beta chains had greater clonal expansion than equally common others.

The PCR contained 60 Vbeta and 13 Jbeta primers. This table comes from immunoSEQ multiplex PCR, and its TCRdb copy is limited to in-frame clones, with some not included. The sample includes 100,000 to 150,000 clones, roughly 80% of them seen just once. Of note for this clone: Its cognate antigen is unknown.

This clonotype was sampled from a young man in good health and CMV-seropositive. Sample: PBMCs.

The CDR3 coding sequence is TGTGCCAGCAGTTACGAATTAACATCTGGAAACACCATATATTTT. Its translation: CASSYELTSGNTIYF. The chain joins TRBV6-5 to TRBJ1-3; D ambiguous. The germline V and J ends were trimmed by 2 bases and 1 base, with 9 bases remaining between them. Germline CDR1 MNHEY, CDR2 SVGAGI. CDR3 length: 15 amino acids.